Given below is one T cell receptor beta chain in context. No antigen is known for it. No much larger clone is present one base from it, and per-base qualities are unavailable. The data are from a study of blood T cell repertoires in COVID-19 (dated by TCRdb to about 2020). Background for the entire study: The collaborator samples originated in the United States, Italy and Spain and spanned the acute and convalescent phases of COVID-19. The material from the prospective study consisted of cDNA or gDNA derived from T cells, B-cell-depleted T cells, or PBMCs. Deeply sampled blood TCRbeta repertoires from subjects exposed to, actively infected with, or recovered from COVID-19 were included in the dataset. The repertoires were released in a freely available public database meant as a resource for research on the immune response to SARS-CoV-2. The samples were drawn from the first 160 participants of the ongoing ImmuneRACE study and from about 1,200 subjects provided by 6 global collaborators. Sample metadata almost always included a de-identified subject ID, COVID-19 status, age in years and sex. Where available, HLA class I and class II types were taken from metadata supplied by the sample provider and were not determined by assay-based typing. What the research found in general, with its limitations: The amount of clinical and demographic metadata varied by source and participant and was provided uncurated.

The germline V gene (reference sequence) gives CDR1 as LNHDA and CDR2 as SQIVND. The CDR3 has 16 amino acids, counting the end cysteine and phenylalanine. Of all the DNA, just the CDR3 is kept, 48 bases in frame from base 1. Trimmed from V: 4 bases; trimmed from J: 7 bases; junction bases lacking a gene match: 9. TCRbeta CDR3 regions were amplified from genomic DNA using the immunoSEQ Assay, a bias-controlled multiplex PCR. Per the authors' processing: Nucleated cell counts per sample were estimated from amplification of reference gene primers within the assay. To quantify the absolute abundance of each unique TCRbeta CDR3 rearrangement, sequence reads were collapsed and filtered. For each sample, productive Simpson clonality was calculated as the square root of Simpson's diversity index across productive rearrangements. TCRdb took over this immuneACCESS table, retaining in-frame rearrangements with V and J assigned. Such tables are incomplete; in checked studies, under half of the missing clones stem from an unresolved V gene, and the remainder is unexplained. That table furnishes V, J and clone size, whereas the DNA furnished D and trimming. This sample lists some 200,000 clones; over 75% were detected once. The top ten clonotypes cover around 13% of the sample.

Each collaborating institution followed its own protocols to collect whole blood in K2EDTA tubes. For TCRbeta analysis, collaborators shipped samples as frozen whole blood, isolated PBMCs, or DNA extracted from either of those sample types. Sequencing was performed on peripheral blood. The chain is assembled from TRBV19 and TRBJ1-5; 11 junctional bases match TRBD1. This TCR came from a human donor in a cohort sampled during active COVID-19. In nucleotides, the sequence is TGTGCCAGTAGTACGCGTCGGGGACAGGGGGACCAGCCCCAGCATTTT. Translated, it gives CASSTRRGQGDQPQHF.